This T cell receptor (beta chain) is drawn from a study of T cells after yellow fever vaccination. A few counts support this clonotype. TCR cDNA, made by 5'RACE template switching, carried an added universal primer site and UMIs. Via MiXCR, TCRdb re-called the 5' RACE reads, giving one row per CDR3 protein. The sample records about 74,000 distinct CDR3 sequences, roughly 7.4% being singletons. Germline V gene data show CDR1 as SGDLS and CDR2 as YYNGEE. With V trimmed by 6 bases and J by 5 bases, 13 bases remained unmatched. The CDR3 covers 16 residues. The genes are TRBV9 and TRBJ2-3; 9 positions match TRBD2. The receptor's source is a man aged 18 to 29 who received the YFV17D yellow fever vaccine. Sequenced here: CD8+ T cells sorted from PBMCs, sampled 4 to 5 days after the first yellow fever vaccination. CDR3 loop: CASTASGETVVDTQYF. The CDR3 DNA reads as TGTGCCAGCACCGCTAGCGGGGAAACCGTCGTAGATACGCAGTATTTT.